Listed here are 27 T cell receptor beta chains from one sample, sequenced in a study of T cell clusters in autoimmune cytopenias. Some 39,000 genome equivalents of blood DNA were amplified for TRB. TRB was amplified by touch-down multiplex PCR, primer pools A and B combined. TCRdb reanalyzed the multiplex PCR reads, giving one entry per CDR3 protein sequence and no DNA. The sample yields some 15,000 distinct CDR3 sequences, of which the top ten take up 2.2%. The sequencing input was peripheral blood. These receptors came from a human donor with an autoimmune cytopenia or autoimmune hepatitis (not recorded which).

Considering frequency, this clonotype is medium-sized. The chain recombines TRBV12-3 or TRBV12-4 with TRBJ2-2; with no DNA, the TCRdb D assignment of TRBD1 cannot be verified. The CDR3 is made up of 15 amino acids. The CDR3 region is CASSPDGGNTGELFF.

This sequence joins TRBV5-1 and TRBJ2-7. The CDR3 loop spans 13 amino acids. Germline CDR1 is SGHRS and CDR2 is YFSETQ. The CDR3 protein is CASSLLGNYEQYF.

The chain employs TRBV4-2 and TRBJ1-1; lacking DNA, the TRBD1 call made by TCRdb goes unchecked. There are 15 residues in the CDR3. The germline gives CDR1 LGHNA, CDR2 YNFKEQ. The CDR3 loop reads CASSQDPTRGPEAFF.

The chain employs TRBV5-4 and TRBJ2-7; TCRdb returns TRBD1, unconfirmable since there is no DNA. Germline V gene sequence: CDR1 SGHNT, CDR2 YYREEE (reference sequence). The length of the CDR3 is 14 residues. The CDR3 reads CASSQGQGAYEQYF.

V and J are TRBV30 and TRBJ1-4; the TCRdb D gene call, TRBD1, has no DNA to confirm it. Germline V gene data show CDR1 as GTSNPN and CDR2 as SVGIG (reference sequence). The CDR3 totals 13 residues. The CDR3 protein is CAWNRDTNEKLFF.

This chain connects TRBV6-1 to TRBJ1-5; lacking DNA, the TRBD1 call made by TCRdb goes unchecked. Germline V CDR1 and CDR2: MNHNS, SASEGT. The CDR3 totals 15 residues. The CDR3 loop reads CARLLLRDINQPQHF.

The genes are TRBV12-3 or TRBV12-4 and TRBJ2-1; lacking DNA, the TRBD1 call made by TCRdb goes unchecked. The CDR3 contains 18 residues. This CDR3 is CASSTYPPDRGLYNEQFF.

The J gene is TRBJ2-3, the V gene TRBV6-1; TCRdb calls TRBD2, which cannot be checked without DNA. Germline V gene data show CDR1 as MNHNS and CDR2 as SASEGT. The CDR3 sequence is 15 residues long. The CDR3 sequence: CASSFGTSGPDTQYF.

The chain uses TRBV11-2 and TRBJ1-1. Germline CDR1 is SGHAT and CDR2 is FQNNGV. This CDR3 is 14 amino acids long. The CDR3: CASSLDGRGTEAFF.

The chain carries TRBV6-5 and TRBJ1-6; absent DNA, TCRdb's TRBD1 call cannot be checked. The germline CDR1 and CDR2 sequences are MNHEY and SVGAGI. The CDR3 is made up of 13 amino acids. CDR3 sequence: CASETGLESPLHF.

This chain uses TRBV12-3 or TRBV12-4 with TRBJ2-7; with no DNA, the TCRdb D assignment of TRBD2 cannot be verified. This CDR3 contains 13 residues. This chain's CDR3 is CAPAGTSQDEQYF.

This rearrangement joins TRBV10-3 to TRBJ2-2; without DNA, the TCRdb call of TRBD1 cannot be checked. This CDR3 has 15 amino acids. Germline V gene sequence: CDR1 ENHRY, CDR2 SYGVKD. The CDR3 loop reads CAISAETGGTGELFF.

The chain uses TRBV18 and TRBJ2-1; with no DNA, the TCRdb D assignment of TRBD2 cannot be verified. The CDR3 is 19 residues long. Germline CDR1 and CDR2: KGHSH and LQKENI. This chain's CDR3 is CASSPGLAGDPSSYNEQFF.

This clonotype is medium-sized (0.01 to 0.1%) by frequency. The chain uses TRBV15 and TRBJ2-3; no DNA is available, so the TRBD2 call from TCRdb remains unchecked. There are 17 residues in the CDR3. Germline assignment: CDR1 LNHNV and CDR2 YYDKDF (reference sequence). The CDR3 spells CATSKIARSSGTDTQYF. Full variable domain (rest looked up from reference TRBV15 and TRBJ2-3): DAMVIQNPRYQVTQFGKPVTLSCSQTLNHNVMYWYQQKSSQAPKLLFHYYDKDFNNEADTPDNFQSRRPNTSFCFLDIRSPGLGDTAMYLCATSKIARSSGTDTQYFGPGTRLTVL.

V usage is TRBV6-1 and J usage is TRBJ2-2; TCRdb outputs TRBD1, but without DNA this stays unchecked. Germline CDR1 MNHNS, CDR2 SASEGT. The length of the CDR3 is 14 residues. The CDR3 region is CAHRTGSNTGELFF.

The rearrangement uses TRBV20-1 and TRBJ2-7; TCRdb's assignment of TRBD2 cannot be checked, as there is no DNA. This CDR3 is built from 15 residues. Looked up from germline, CDR1 is DFQATT and CDR2 is SNEGSKA (reference sequence). CDR3 residues: CSARDELAGLYEQYF.

The genes are TRBV5-4 and TRBJ2-2; TCRdb lists TRBD1, though no DNA is available to test this call. This CDR3 comprises 13 residues. Germline CDR1 and CDR2: SGHNT and YYREEE (reference sequence). The CDR3 sequence is CASSDRRTGGLFF.

The genes are TRBV19 and TRBJ2-2; the TRBD1 assignment by TCRdb is unverifiable without DNA. The CDR3 length is 15 residues. Germline V gene lookup returns CDR1 LNHDA and CDR2 SQIVND (reference sequence). CDR3 sequence reads: CASSPTGGHTGELFF.

CDR3 sequence reads: CASSLEEYGYTF. V is TRBV5-6 and J is TRBJ1-2. Germline assignment: CDR1 SGHDT and CDR2 YYEEEE. CDR3 size: 12 residues.

According to its frequency, this clonotype is medium-sized (0.01 to 0.1%). The chain joins TRBV19 to TRBJ2-1; TCRdb calls TRBD2, which cannot be checked without DNA. This CDR3 has 17 amino acids. Per germline, CDR1 LNHDA and CDR2 SQIVND (reference sequence). The CDR3 here is CASSGLAGGGSYNEQFF.

The chain uses TRBV13 and TRBJ2-1; TCRdb lists TRBD2, though no DNA is available to test this call. The CDR3 is made up of 16 amino acids. The germline V gene encodes CDR1 PRHDT and CDR2 FYEKMQ (reference sequence). The CDR3 region is CASSLLSGGIGNEQFF.

This chain joins TRBV5-5 and TRBJ2-2; TCRdb selects TRBD1, and the lack of DNA leaves this call unchecked. This CDR3 spans 14 amino acids. Germline V gives CDR1 SGHKS, CDR2 YYEKEE (reference sequence). CDR3 sequence: CASSSLLGSGELFF.

This chain joins TRBV6-1 and TRBJ1-5; TCRdb picks TRBD1, but there is no DNA to check that call. This CDR3 is built from 14 residues. In germline, CDR1 is MNHNS, CDR2 SASEGT. CDR3 sequence: CASSVVGPGQPQHF.

This chain connects TRBV5-6 to TRBJ2-2; as DNA is missing, the TRBD1 call by TCRdb cannot be tested. Per germline, CDR1 SGHDT and CDR2 YYEEEE. The CDR3 totals 15 residues. CDR3 region: CASSAGTGNTGELFF.

By frequency, this clonotype is medium-sized. The chain couples TRBV6-5 to TRBJ2-7; TCRdb proposes TRBD1, but this gene call is untestable without DNA. Germline-derived CDR1 and CDR2 are MNHEY and SVGAGI. The CDR3 loop spans 15 amino acids. The CDR3 sequence is CASSYSTDRWGGQYF.

This chain connects TRBV6-5 to TRBJ1-5; checking the TCRdb D call of TRBD1 is not possible without DNA. The CDR3 is 14 residues long. The V gene's germline CDR1 is MNHEY and CDR2 SVGAGI. CDR3 residues: CASSAVDRDQPQHF.

The CDR3: CASRAWARNEQFF. The chain employs TRBV12-3 or TRBV12-4 and TRBJ2-1. CDR3 size: 13 residues.